The rows below give T cell receptor beta chains drawn from one sample of a study of cytomegalovirus exposure and HLA in healthy donors. Assay: immunoSEQ multiplex PCR; the TCRdb copy retains only in-frame clones and omits some. Of 250,000 to 350,000 clones listed, approximately 86% are singletons. The source material was PBMCs. These receptors all come from a man between 25 and 39 years old in good health and CMV-seronegative. The CDR3 runs from the conserved cysteine through the conserved F or W. A D gene is named only where the DNA matches it firmly. Rows may omit the clone size; those that give it use once, few, many or a size class.

V: TRBV4-2
D: NA
J: TRBJ2-3
size: NA
length: 16
DNA: TGTGCCAGCAGCCAAGATTCCCCTAGCGGCACAGATACGCAGTATTTT
CDR3: CASSQDSPSGTDTQYF

V: TRBV4-3
D: NA
J: TRBJ2-3
size: NA
length: 13
DNA: TGCGCCAGCAGTGGGCAAAGGGGGGGACCGCAGTATTTT
CDR3: CASSGQRGGPQYF

V: TRBV5-1
D: NA
J: TRBJ1-1
size: NA
length: 14
DNA: TGCGCCAGCAGCTTGATGGAGCTGAACACTGAAGCTTTCTTT
CDR3: CASSLMELNTEAFF

V: TRBV6-5
D: NA
J: TRBJ2-1
size: NA
length: 13
DNA: TGTGCCAGCGGGCAGTGGGCATACAATGAGCAGTTCTTC
CDR3: CASGQWAYNEQFF

V: TRBV7-9
D: TRBD1
J: TRBJ1-5
size: NA
length: 17
DNA: TGTGCCAGCAGCTTCTTAGGGGGCGGTAATGTCAATCAGCCCCAGCATTTT
CDR3: CASSFLGGGNVNQPQHF

V: TRBV29-1
D: NA
J: TRBJ1-2
size: NA
length: 16
DNA: TGCAGCGTCCCATTCCCCGCGGGCGGTAGAGGCTATGGCTACACCTTC
CDR3: CSVPFPAGGRGYGYTF

V: TRBV11-2
D: TRBD1
J: TRBJ2-3
size: NA
length: 15
DNA: TGTGCCAGCAGAAGAGGGACAGGGGGTCCAGATACGCAGTATTTT
CDR3: CASRRGTGGPDTQYF

V: TRBV5-8
D: TRBD2
J: TRBJ2-5
size: NA
length: 15
DNA: TGTGCCAGCAGCTACGGACTAGCGGGGGGAGAGACCCAGTACTTC
CDR3: CASSYGLAGGETQYF

V: TRBV18
D: TRBD1
J: TRBJ1-2
size: NA
length: 16
DNA: TGTGCCAGCTCACCGGGACAGGCTCGCTCGGGGTATGGCTACACCTTC
CDR3: CASSPGQARSGYGYTF

V: TRBV14
D: NA
J: TRBJ2-1
size: NA
length: 12
DNA: TGTGCCAGCAGCCTCCTCTTGAATGAGCAGTTCTTC
CDR3: CASSLLLNEQFF

V: TRBV29-1
D: TRBD1
J: TRBJ2-2
size: once
length: 13
DNA: TGCAGCGTTGGACAGGGGAGCGGCGGGGAGCTGTTTTTT
CDR3: CSVGQGSGGELFF

V: TRBV6-5
D: TRBD1
J: TRBJ1-2
size: NA
length: 14
DNA: TGTGCCAGCAGTTACGGTCGACAGGGCTATGGCTACACCTTC
CDR3: CASSYGRQGYGYTF

V: TRBV4-3
D: NA
J: TRBJ1-1
size: NA
length: 13
DNA: TGCGCCAGCAGCCAAGACAGGGGCACTGAAGCTTTCTTT
CDR3: CASSQDRGTEAFF

V: TRBV7-2
D: TRBD2
J: TRBJ2-3
size: NA
length: 17
DNA: TGTGCCAGCAGCCCCCGGACTAGCGGGGGGCTCACAGATACGCAGTATTTT
CDR3: CASSPRTSGGLTDTQYF

V: TRBV18
D: NA
J: TRBJ1-2
size: NA
length: 14
DNA: TGTGCCAGCTCACCGGCACCTGCTAACTATGGCTACACCTTC
CDR3: CASSPAPANYGYTF

V: TRBV4-2
D: TRBD1
J: TRBJ2-6
size: NA
length: 19
DNA: TGTGCCAGCAGCACTCCCCGGACAGGCTCCAATTCTGGGGCCAACGTCCTGACTTTC
CDR3: CASSTPRTGSNSGANVLTF

V: TRBV6-1
D: NA
J: TRBJ2-1
size: NA
length: 13
DNA: TGTGCCACCCGGCCTAGCGCCCGGAATGAGCAGTTCTTC
CDR3: CATRPSARNEQFF

V: TRBV6-5
D: TRBD2
J: TRBJ2-3
size: NA
length: 15
DNA: TGTGCCAGCAGGAGACTAGCGGGGATCACAGATACGCAGTATTTT
CDR3: CASRRLAGITDTQYF

V: TRBV5-4
D: NA
J: TRBJ2-7
size: once
length: 15
DNA: TGTGCCAGCAGCCCGACATCCGGGGTCTCCTACGAGCAGTACTTC
CDR3: CASSPTSGVSYEQYF

V: TRBV19
D: TRBD2
J: TRBJ2-7
size: NA
length: 14
DNA: TGTGCCAGTAGTATGGCCCGGGGGGCCTACGAGCAGTACTTC
CDR3: CASSMARGAYEQYF

V: TRBV4-1
D: NA
J: TRBJ2-5
size: NA
length: 15
DNA: TGCGCCAGCAGCCAAGGCTCGACGGTGGGCGAGACCCAGTACTTC
CDR3: CASSQGSTVGETQYF

V: TRBV27
D: NA
J: TRBJ2-2
size: NA
length: 15
DNA: TGTGCCAGCAGTTCGCCGGGACAGAACACCGGGGAGCTGTTTTTT
CDR3: CASSSPGQNTGELFF

V: TRBV4-1
D: NA
J: TRBJ1-2
size: NA
length: 14
DNA: TGCGCCAGCAGCCAAGTCAAGGGGATCCGGGGCTACACCTTC
CDR3: CASSQVKGIRGYTF

V: TRBV5-1
D: NA
J: TRBJ1-2
size: few
length: 12
DNA: TGCGCCAGCAGCTTGGGAGGAAGTGGCTACACCTTC
CDR3: CASSLGGSGYTF

V: TRBV30
D: NA
J: TRBJ1-1
size: few
length: 13
DNA: TGTGCCTGGAGTTACACCGAGAACACTGAAGCTTTCTTT
CDR3: CAWSYTENTEAFF

V: TRBV27
D: NA
J: TRBJ1-1
size: NA
length: 14
DNA: TGTGCCAGCAGTTTTCGGAGGGAGAACACTGAAGCTTTCTTT
CDR3: CASSFRRENTEAFF

V: TRBV7-2
D: TRBD1
J: TRBJ1-2
size: NA
length: 13
DNA: TGTGCCAGCAGCCCTCGACAGGGGGAAGGCTACACCTTC
CDR3: CASSPRQGEGYTF

V: TRBV18
D: NA
J: TRBJ1-5
size: NA
length: 15
DNA: TGTGCCAGCTCACCAGTCGGGGCGGAGGGTCAGCCCCAGCATTTT
CDR3: CASSPVGAEGQPQHF

V: TRBV7-6
D: NA
J: TRBJ2-7
size: NA
length: 15
DNA: TGTGCCAGCAGCCAAAGTTCAGACATGTTCTACGAGCAGTACTTC
CDR3: CASSQSSDMFYEQYF

V: TRBV19
D: NA
J: TRBJ1-4
size: once
length: 15
DNA: TGTGCCAGTAGTGTACGGACAGCCCCTAATGAAAAACTGTTTTTT
CDR3: CASSVRTAPNEKLFF

V: TRBV27
D: TRBD1
J: TRBJ2-3
size: NA
length: 16
DNA: TGTGCCAGCAGTTTAAGGCGACAGGGTGGCACAGATACGCAGTATTTT
CDR3: CASSLRRQGGTDTQYF

V: TRBV7-6
D: NA
J: TRBJ2-7
size: NA
length: 13
DNA: TGTGCCAGCAGCTACGGTGCCTCCTACGAGCAGTACTTC
CDR3: CASSYGASYEQYF